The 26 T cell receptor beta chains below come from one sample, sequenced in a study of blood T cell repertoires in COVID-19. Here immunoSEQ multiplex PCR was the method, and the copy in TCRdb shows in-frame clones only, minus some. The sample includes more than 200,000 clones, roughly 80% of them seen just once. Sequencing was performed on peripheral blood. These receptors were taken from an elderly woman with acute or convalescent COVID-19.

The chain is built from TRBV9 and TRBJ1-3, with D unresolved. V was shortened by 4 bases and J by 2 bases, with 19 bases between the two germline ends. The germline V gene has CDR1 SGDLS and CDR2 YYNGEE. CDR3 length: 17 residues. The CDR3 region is CASSPGEGRSTGNTIYF. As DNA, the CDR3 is TGTGCCAGCAGCCCCGGTGAGGGCAGGTCGACTGGAAACACCATATATTTT. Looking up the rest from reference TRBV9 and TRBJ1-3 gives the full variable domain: DSGVTQTPKHLITATGQRVTLRCSPRSGDLSVYWYQQSLDQGLQFLIQYYNGEERAKGNILERFSAQQFPDLHSELNLSSLELGDSALYFCASSPGEGRSTGNTIYFGEGSWLTVV.

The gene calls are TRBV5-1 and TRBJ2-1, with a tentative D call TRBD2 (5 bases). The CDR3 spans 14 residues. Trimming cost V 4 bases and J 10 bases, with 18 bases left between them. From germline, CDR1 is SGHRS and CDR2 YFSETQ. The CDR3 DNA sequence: TGCGCCAGCAGCAGAGACTGGACTGTAGGGGAGCAGTTCTTC. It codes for CASSRDWTVGEQFF.

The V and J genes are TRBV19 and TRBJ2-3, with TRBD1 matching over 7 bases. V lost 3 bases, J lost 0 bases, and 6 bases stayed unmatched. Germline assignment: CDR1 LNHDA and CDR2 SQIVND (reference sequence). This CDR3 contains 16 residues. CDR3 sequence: CASSILTGMSTDTQYF. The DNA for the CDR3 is TGTGCCAGTAGTATCTTGACAGGGATGAGCACAGATACGCAGTATTTT.

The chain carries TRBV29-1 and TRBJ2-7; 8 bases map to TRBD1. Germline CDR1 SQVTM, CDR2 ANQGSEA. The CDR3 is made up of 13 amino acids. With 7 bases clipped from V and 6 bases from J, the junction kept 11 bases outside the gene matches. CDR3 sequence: CSAQGTGGSEQYF. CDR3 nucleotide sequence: TGCAGCGCTCAAGGGACAGGCGGCTCCGAGCAGTACTTC.

The CDR3 nucleotides read TGTGCCAGCAGCTTTATAAACACCATATATTTT. It encodes CASSFINTIYF. The chain joins TRBV7-9 to TRBJ1-3, with D uncertain. Germline V gene lookup returns CDR1 SEHNR and CDR2 FQNEAQ (reference sequence). Trimming left V 3 bases short and J 6 bases short, with 3 bases between. The CDR3 loop spans 11 amino acids. Together with reference TRBV7-9 and TRBJ1-3, the CDR3 gives the full variable domain: DTGVSQNPRHKITKRGQNVTFRCDPISEHNRLYWYRQTLGQGPEFLTYFQNEAQLEKSRLLSDRFSAERPKGSFSTLEIQRTEQGDSAMYLCASSFINTIYFGEGSWLTVV.

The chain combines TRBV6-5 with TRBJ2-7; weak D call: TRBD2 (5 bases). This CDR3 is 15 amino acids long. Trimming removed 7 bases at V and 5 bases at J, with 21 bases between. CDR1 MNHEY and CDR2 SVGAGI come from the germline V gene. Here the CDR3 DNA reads TGTGCCAGCACCCCTTACCCGGGGAGTTCCCACGAGCAGTACTTC. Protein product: CASTPYPGSSHEQYF.

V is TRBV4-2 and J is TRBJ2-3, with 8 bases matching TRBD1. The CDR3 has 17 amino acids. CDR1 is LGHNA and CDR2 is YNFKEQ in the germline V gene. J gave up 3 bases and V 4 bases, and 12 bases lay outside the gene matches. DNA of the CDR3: TGTGCCAGCAGCCCAGGGGGCATGGCCCTTGCGACAGATACGCAGTATTTT. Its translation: CASSPGGMALATDTQYF.

The CDR3 is CASSLYSGANVLTF. The CDR3 bases are TGCGCCAGCAGCCTATACTCTGGGGCCAACGTCCTGACTTTC. V and J are TRBV4-1 and TRBJ2-6; no clear D gene. V lost 4 bases, J lost 0 bases, and 4 bases lay in between. CDR3 size: 14 residues. The germline gives CDR1 MGHRA, CDR2 YSYEKL.

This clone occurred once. The CDR3 DNA reads as TGTGCCAGCAGCCCCCAGCGGAATTCACCCCTCCACTTT. Encoded protein: CASSPQRNSPLHF. V is TRBV3-1 (or the pseudogene TRBV3-2) and J is TRBJ1-6; unclear D gene. Germline CDR1 is LGHDT and CDR2 is YNNKEL (reference sequence). Trimming pared 4 bases from V and 7 bases from J, leaving 8 bases between. CDR3 length: 13 residues.

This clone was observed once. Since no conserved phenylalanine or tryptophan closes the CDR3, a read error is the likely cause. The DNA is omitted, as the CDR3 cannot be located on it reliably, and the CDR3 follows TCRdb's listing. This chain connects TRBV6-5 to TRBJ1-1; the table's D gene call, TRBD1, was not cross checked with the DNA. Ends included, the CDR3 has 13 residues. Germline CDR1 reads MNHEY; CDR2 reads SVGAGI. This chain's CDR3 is CASSQNYKDRELL.

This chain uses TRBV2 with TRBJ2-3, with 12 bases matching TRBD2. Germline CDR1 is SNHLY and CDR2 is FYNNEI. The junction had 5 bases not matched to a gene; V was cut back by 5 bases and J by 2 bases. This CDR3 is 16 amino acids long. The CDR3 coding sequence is TGTGCCAGCAGTAAAACTAGCGGGAGGAACACAGATACGCAGTATTTT. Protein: CASSKTSGRNTDTQYF.

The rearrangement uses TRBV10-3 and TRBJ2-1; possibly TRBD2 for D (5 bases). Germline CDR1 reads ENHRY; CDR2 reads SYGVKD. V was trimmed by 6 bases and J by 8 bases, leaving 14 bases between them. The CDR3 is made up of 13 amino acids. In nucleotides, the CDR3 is TGTGCCATCAGAGGGCGGCGTAGCGATGAGCAGTTCTTC. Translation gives CAIRGRRSDEQFF.

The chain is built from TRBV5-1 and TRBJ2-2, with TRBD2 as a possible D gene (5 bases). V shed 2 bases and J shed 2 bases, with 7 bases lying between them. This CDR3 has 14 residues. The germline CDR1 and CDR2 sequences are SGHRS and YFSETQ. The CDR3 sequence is CASSFDYNTGELFF. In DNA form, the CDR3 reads TGCGCCAGCAGCTTTGACTATAACACCGGGGAGCTGTTTTTT.

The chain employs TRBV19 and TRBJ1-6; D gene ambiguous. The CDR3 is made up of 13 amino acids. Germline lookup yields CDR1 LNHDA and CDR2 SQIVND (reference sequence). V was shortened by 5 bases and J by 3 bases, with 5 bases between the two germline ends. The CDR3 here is CASSDNYNSPLHF. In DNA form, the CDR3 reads TGTGCCAGTAGTGACAACTATAATTCACCCCTCCACTTT.

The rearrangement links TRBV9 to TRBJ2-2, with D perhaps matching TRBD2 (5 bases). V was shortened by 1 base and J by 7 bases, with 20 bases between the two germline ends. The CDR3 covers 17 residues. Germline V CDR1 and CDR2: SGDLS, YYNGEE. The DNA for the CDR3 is TGTGCCAGCAGCGTAAGGTCCGCTAGCACGGGTTACGGGGAGCTGTTTTTT. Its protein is CASSVRSASTGYGELFF.

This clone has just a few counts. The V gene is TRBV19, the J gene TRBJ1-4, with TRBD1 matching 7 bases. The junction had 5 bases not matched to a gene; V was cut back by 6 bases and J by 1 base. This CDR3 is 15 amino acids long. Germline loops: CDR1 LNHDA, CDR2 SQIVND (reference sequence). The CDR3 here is CASSTRQGTNEKLFF. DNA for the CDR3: TGTGCCAGTAGCACGCGACAGGGAACTAATGAAAAACTGTTTTTT.

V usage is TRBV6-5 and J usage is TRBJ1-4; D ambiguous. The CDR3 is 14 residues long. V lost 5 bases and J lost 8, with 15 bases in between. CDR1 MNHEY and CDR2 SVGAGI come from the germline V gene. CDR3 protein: CASSNPPEVEKLFF. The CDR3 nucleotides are TGTGCCAGCAGTAATCCCCCGGAGGTCGAAAAACTGTTTTTT.

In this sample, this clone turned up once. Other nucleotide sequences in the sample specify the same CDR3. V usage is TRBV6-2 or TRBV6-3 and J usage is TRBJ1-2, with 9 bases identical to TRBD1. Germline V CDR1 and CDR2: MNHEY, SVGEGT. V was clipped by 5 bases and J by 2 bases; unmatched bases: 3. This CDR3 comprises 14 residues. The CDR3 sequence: CASSRDRANYGYTF. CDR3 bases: TGTGCCAGCAGTCGGGACAGGGCAAACTATGGCTACACCTTC.

The CDR3, as DNA: TGTGCCAGCAGCTACAGGACACGCTATGGCTACACCTTC. Translated, it gives CASSYRTRYGYTF. The chain carries TRBV7-2 and TRBJ1-2; TRBD1 is a possible D gene (5 bases). This CDR3 comprises 13 residues. V dropped 4 bases and J dropped 4 bases, with 10 bases sitting between them. In germline, CDR1 is SGHTA, CDR2 FQGNSA.

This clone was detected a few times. CDR3 protein: CASSQEVGQVSNTEAFF. The DNA of the CDR3 is TGCGCCAGCAGCCAAGAAGTTGGACAGGTCTCGAACACTGAAGCTTTCTTT. V and J are TRBV4-1 and TRBJ1-1; TRBD1 matches at 7 bases. There are 17 residues in the CDR3. Germline V lookup: CDR1 MGHRA, CDR2 YSYEKL. The ends lost 0 bases at V and 1 base at J; junction bases unmatched: 8.

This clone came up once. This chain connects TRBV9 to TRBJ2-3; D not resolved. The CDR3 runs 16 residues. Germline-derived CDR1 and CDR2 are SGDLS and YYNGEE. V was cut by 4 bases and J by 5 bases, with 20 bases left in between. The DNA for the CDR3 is TGTGCCAGCAGCTCCTCCCGGAGCTGGAATCGAGATACGCAGTATTTT. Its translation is CASSSSRSWNRDTQYF.

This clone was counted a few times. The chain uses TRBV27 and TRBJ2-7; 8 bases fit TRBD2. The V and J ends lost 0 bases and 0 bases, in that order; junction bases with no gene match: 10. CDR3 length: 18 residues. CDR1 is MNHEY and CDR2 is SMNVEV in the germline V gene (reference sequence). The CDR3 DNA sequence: TGTGCCAGCAGTTTATCGGGCGGGGGGTGGCTCGGCTCCTACGAGCAGTACTTC. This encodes CASSLSGGGWLGSYEQYF.

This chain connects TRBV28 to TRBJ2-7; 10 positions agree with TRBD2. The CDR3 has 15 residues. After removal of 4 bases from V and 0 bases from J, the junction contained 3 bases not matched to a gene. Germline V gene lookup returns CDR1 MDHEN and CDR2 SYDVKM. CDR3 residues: CASSSAGGFSYEQYF. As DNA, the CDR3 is TGTGCCAGCAGTTCAGCGGGAGGGTTCTCCTACGAGCAGTACTTC.

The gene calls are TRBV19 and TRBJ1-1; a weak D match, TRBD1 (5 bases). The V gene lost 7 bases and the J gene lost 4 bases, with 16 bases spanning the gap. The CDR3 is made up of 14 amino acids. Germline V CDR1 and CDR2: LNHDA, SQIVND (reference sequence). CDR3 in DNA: TGTGCCAGTACCACTAGCGGGGGTGCCACTGAAGCTTTCTTT. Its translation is CASTTSGGATEAFF.

CDR3 region: CASRWTATFSYNSPLHF. CDR3 nucleotide sequence: TGTGCCAGCAGATGGACAGCGACGTTCTCCTATAATTCACCCCTCCACTTT. The chain has TRBV27 and TRBJ1-6, with a tentative D call TRBD1 (6 bases). V lost 6 bases, J lost 0 bases, and 15 bases lay in between. In germline, CDR1 is MNHEY, CDR2 SMNVEV (reference sequence). The CDR3 extends over 17 amino acids.

The CDR3 loop is CSVGTAATYEQYF. DNA for the CDR3: TGCAGCGTCGGGACAGCCGCCACCTACGAGCAGTACTTC. The chain employs TRBV29-1 and TRBJ2-7; TRBD1 agrees at 7 bases. The CDR3 runs to 13 residues. Germline V gene lookup returns CDR1 SQVTM and CDR2 ANQGSEA. Unmatched junction bases numbered 7, after V lost 6 bases and J lost 2 bases.